This TCR beta chain was recovered during a study of CD8+ T cells in alopecia areata. Study results and caveats: With patients, TCR sharing proved less clear than in mice, a difference possibly related to HLA.

TCR sequencing used cDNA made by reverse transcription of extracted RNA. TCRdb's copy holds only in-frame clones and misses some; the assay was immunoSEQ multiplex PCR. The repertoire consists of 150,000 or so clones, with roughly 44% occurring once and the leading ten covering approximately 7%. Comments on this clone: Its antigen is still unknown.

Between the trimmed V and J ends, which lost 5 bases and 1 base, there was a span of 12 bases. The CDR3 consists of 13 residues. In germline, CDR1 is SQVTM, CDR2 ANQGSEA. The chain links TRBV29-1 to TRBJ2-7, with D perhaps given as TRBD1 or TRBD2 (5 bases each). The receptor's source is a human donor with alopecia areata. Input material: CD4+ T cells sorted from blood. The CDR3 spells CSVTTGTSYEQYF. The DNA of the CDR3 is TGCAGCGTTACGACCGGGACGTCCTACGAGCAGTACTTC.